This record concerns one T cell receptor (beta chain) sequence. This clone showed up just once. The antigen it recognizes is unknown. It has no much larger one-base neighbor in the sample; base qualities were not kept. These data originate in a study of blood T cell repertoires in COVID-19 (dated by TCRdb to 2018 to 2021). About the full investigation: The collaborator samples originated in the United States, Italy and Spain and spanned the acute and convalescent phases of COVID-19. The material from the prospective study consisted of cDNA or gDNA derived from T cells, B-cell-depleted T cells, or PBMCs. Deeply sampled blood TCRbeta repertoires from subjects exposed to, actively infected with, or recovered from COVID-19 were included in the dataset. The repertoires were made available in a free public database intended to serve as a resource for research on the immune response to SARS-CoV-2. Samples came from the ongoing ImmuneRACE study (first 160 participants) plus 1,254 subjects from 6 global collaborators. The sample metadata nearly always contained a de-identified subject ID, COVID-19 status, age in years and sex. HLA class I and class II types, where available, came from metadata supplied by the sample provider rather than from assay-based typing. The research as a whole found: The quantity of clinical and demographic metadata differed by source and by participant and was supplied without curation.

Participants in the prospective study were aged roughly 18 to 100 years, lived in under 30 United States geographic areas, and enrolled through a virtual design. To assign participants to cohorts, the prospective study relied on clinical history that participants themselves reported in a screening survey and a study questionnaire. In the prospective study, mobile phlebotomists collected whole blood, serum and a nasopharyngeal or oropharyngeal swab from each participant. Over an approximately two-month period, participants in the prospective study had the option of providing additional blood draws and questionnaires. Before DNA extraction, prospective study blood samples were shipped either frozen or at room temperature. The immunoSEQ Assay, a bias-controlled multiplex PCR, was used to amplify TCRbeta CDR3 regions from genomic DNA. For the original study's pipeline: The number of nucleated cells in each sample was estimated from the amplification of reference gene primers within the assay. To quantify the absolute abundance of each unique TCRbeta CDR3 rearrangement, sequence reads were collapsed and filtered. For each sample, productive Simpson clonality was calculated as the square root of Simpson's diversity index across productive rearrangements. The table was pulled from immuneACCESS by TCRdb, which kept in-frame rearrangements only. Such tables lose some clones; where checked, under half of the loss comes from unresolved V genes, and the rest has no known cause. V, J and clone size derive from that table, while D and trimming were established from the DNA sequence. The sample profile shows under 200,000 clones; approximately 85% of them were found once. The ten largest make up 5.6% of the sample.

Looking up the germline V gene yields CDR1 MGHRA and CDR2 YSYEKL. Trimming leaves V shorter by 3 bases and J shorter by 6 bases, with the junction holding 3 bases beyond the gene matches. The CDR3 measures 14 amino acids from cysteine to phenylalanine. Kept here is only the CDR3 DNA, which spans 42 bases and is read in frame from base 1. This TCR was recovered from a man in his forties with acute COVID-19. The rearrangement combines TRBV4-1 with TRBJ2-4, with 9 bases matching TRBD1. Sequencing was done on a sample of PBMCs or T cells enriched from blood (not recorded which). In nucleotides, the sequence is TGCGCCAGCAGCCACCCGACAGGGGGAAACATTCAGTACTTC. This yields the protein CASSHPTGGNIQYF.